This is a list of T cell receptor beta chains from one sample in a study of shared clonotypes between healthy human individuals. Some clones are missing from TCRdb's copy, which holds only in-frame ones; the method was immunoSEQ multiplex PCR. The sample lists 600,000 to 700,000 clones, around 78% occurring once. The sequenced material came from memory CD4+ T cells sorted from blood. These receptors were taken from a young woman in good health. The CDR3 runs from the conserved cysteine through the conserved F or W. D genes are given only for firm matches. Not all rows give a size; the values are once, few, many and, for expanded clones, a class.

v_call	clone_size	j_call	d_call	cdr3_aa	cdr3_nt
TRBV28	few	TRBJ2-6	.	CASTPQGSGGANVLTF	TGTGCCAGCACTCCACAGGGCTCTGGTGGGGCCAACGTCCTGACTTTC
TRBV4-1	.	TRBJ2-1	TRBD2	CASSQGASGYNEQFF	TGCGCCAGCAGCCAAGGGGCTAGCGGCTACAATGAGCAGTTCTTC
TRBV11-2	.	TRBJ2-7	.	CASSSSLASEQYF	TGTGCCAGCAGCTCATCTCTCGCGTCCGAGCAGTACTTC
TRBV7-9	.	TRBJ2-3	.	CASNIRMTSTDTQYF	TGTGCCAGCAACATCAGGATGACTAGCACAGATACGCAGTATTTT
TRBV18	.	TRBJ1-1	.	CASSPRPTGAEAFF	TGTGCCAGCTCACCACGGCCCACGGGCGCTGAAGCTTTCTTT
TRBV5-1	.	TRBJ2-1	TRBD1	CASSPGQENEQFF	TGCGCCAGCAGCCCGGGACAGGAAAATGAGCAGTTCTTC
TRBV27	.	TRBJ2-4	.	CASSLEAALAKNIQYF	TGTGCCAGCAGTTTAGAAGCCGCCCTAGCCAAAAACATTCAGTACTTC
TRBV5-1	.	TRBJ2-7	.	CASSLAVRLGADYEQYF	TGCGCCAGCAGCTTGGCGGTACGACTAGGGGCGGACTACGAGCAGTACTTC
TRBV19	.	TRBJ1-1	.	CASSSNVVGRGTEAFF	TGTGCCAGTAGTAGTAATGTAGTTGGCCGGGGCACTGAAGCTTTCTTT
TRBV4-1	.	TRBJ1-1	.	CASSPRGVDTEAFF	TGCGCCAGCAGCCCCAGAGGGGTGGACACTGAAGCTTTCTTT
TRBV2	.	TRBJ2-3	TRBD2	CASSRMAGVSDTQYF	TGTGCCAGCAGTAGGATGGCGGGAGTCTCAGATACGCAGTATTTT
TRBV7-9	once	TRBJ2-7	.	CASSLDAGSYEQYF	TGTGCCAGCAGCTTAGACGCGGGATCCTACGAGCAGTACTTC
TRBV5-6	.	TRBJ2-7	.	CASSRRPEAGYEQYF	TGTGCCAGCAGCCGCAGACCGGAGGCGGGCTACGAGCAGTACTTC
TRBV5-4	.	TRBJ1-1	TRBD1	CASSLGDRRVTEAFF	TGTGCCAGCAGCTTGGGGGACAGGAGGGTTACTGAAGCTTTCTTT
TRBV5-1	once	TRBJ1-5	.	CASSLTGRGNQPQHF	TGCGCCAGCAGCTTAACAGGGAGGGGAAATCAGCCCCAGCATTTT
TRBV6-1	.	TRBJ1-5	.	CASSDRGSNQPQHF	TGTGCCAGCAGTGACCGGGGTAGCAATCAGCCCCAGCATTTT
TRBV5-1	.	TRBJ2-5	.	CASSPPGMETQYF	TGCGCCAGCAGTCCCCCAGGGATGGAGACCCAGTACTTC
TRBV6-5	.	TRBJ1-1	.	CASNWGAGTEAFF	TGTGCCAGCAATTGGGGGGCGGGGACTGAAGCTTTCTTT
TRBV19	.	TRBJ1-1	.	CASSPNRDTEAFF	TGTGCCAGTAGCCCTAACAGGGACACTGAAGCTTTCTTT
TRBV28	.	TRBJ2-1	TRBD2	CASSPREGRFNEQFF	TGTGCCAGCAGTCCTCGGGAGGGGCGATTCAATGAGCAGTTCTTC
TRBV27	.	TRBJ2-7	.	CASSYHEQYF	TGTGCCAGCAGTTACCACGAGCAGTACTTC
TRBV4-2	once	TRBJ1-1	.	CASSQDRGRTEAFF	TGTGCCAGCAGCCAAGACAGGGGAAGGACTGAAGCTTTCTTT
TRBV19	once	TRBJ1-5	.	CASSLTEGQPQHF	TGTGCCAGTAGTTTGACAGAGGGTCAGCCCCAGCATTTT
TRBV30	.	TRBJ2-3	.	CAWSSLALSTDTQYF	TGTGCCTGGAGTTCGCTAGCGTTATCCACAGATACGCAGTATTTT
TRBV6-5	.	TRBJ2-2	.	CASSYFGPTTGELFF	TGTGCCAGCAGTTATTTCGGGCCGACCACCGGGGAGCTGTTTTTT
TRBV2	once	TRBJ1-2	TRBD1	CASDRGISYGYTF	TGTGCCAGCGACAGGGGTATAAGCTATGGCTACACCTTC
TRBV5-4	few	TRBJ2-1	.	CASSLDGAGRPWNEQFF	TGTGCCAGCAGCTTGGATGGGGCGGGACGCCCTTGGAATGAGCAGTTCTTC
TRBV28	.	TRBJ1-2	.	CASSLLGHGYTF	TGTGCCAGCAGTTTATTGGGGCATGGCTACACCTTC
TRBV28	.	TRBJ2-7	.	CASSPGQSYEQYF	TGTGCCAGCAGTCCAGGACAGTCCTACGAGCAGTACTTC
TRBV7-2	.	TRBJ2-1	TRBD2	CASSVQPGLAGDHNEQFF	TGTGCCAGCAGCGTTCAACCGGGACTAGCGGGGGACCACAATGAGCAGTTCTTC
TRBV5-1	.	TRBJ2-2	TRBD2	CASKRAGGYTGELFF	TGCGCCAGCAAACGAGCGGGAGGGTACACCGGGGAGCTGTTTTTT
TRBV19	.	TRBJ2-7	TRBD1	CASSSGQDYEQYF	TGTGCCAGTAGTAGCGGACAGGACTACGAGCAGTACTTC
TRBV28	.	TRBJ2-7	TRBD2	CASSRTGGGSYEQYF	TGTGCCAGCAGCCGGACGGGGGGTGGGTCCTACGAGCAGTACTTC
TRBV2	once	TRBJ2-7	TRBD1	CASSLRQGAQYF	TGTGCCAGCAGTCTCCGACAGGGGGCGCAGTACTTC
TRBV27	.	TRBJ2-5	TRBD1	CASSSLGTGTGQETQYF	TGTGCCAGCAGTTCGTTAGGAACCGGGACAGGCCAAGAGACCCAGTACTTC
TRBV11-2	once	TRBJ2-3	.	CASSLSLTLGARETDTQYF	TGTGCCAGCAGCTTATCTTTAACCCTTGGGGCCCGCGAAACAGATACGCAGTATTTT
TRBV2	.	TRBJ2-1	.	CASKNRAMLEQFF	TGTGCCAGCAAAAATAGGGCCATGCTTGAGCAGTTCTTC
TRBV7-9	.	TRBJ1-1	.	CASSQPGLGMNTEAFF	TGTGCCAGCAGCCAACCGGGACTGGGAATGAACACTGAAGCTTTCTTT
TRBV7-2	.	TRBJ1-5	.	CASSLGVALSQPQHF	TGTGCCAGCAGCTTAGGGGTTGCTCTCAGTCAGCCCCAGCATTTT
TRBV27	.	TRBJ2-1	.	CASSLVVGGHNEQFF	TGTGCCAGCAGTTTAGTGGTGGGTGGACACAATGAGCAGTTCTTC
TRBV7-8	.	TRBJ2-7	TRBD1	CASSLTQGADEQYF	TGTGCCAGCAGTCTCACACAGGGGGCTGACGAGCAGTACTTC
TRBV13	.	TRBJ2-7	.	CASSLTSAGLSSYEQYF	TGTGCCAGCAGCTTAACATCGGCGGGATTAAGCTCCTACGAGCAGTACTTC
TRBV27	.	TRBJ1-1	TRBD1	CASSPWTGAYTEAFF	TGTGCCAGCAGCCCCTGGACAGGGGCGTACACTGAAGCTTTCTTT
TRBV2	.	TRBJ1-5	.	CASSVDSNQPQHF	TGTGCCAGCAGTGTGGATAGCAATCAGCCCCAGCATTTT
TRBV5-4	.	TRBJ2-2	.	CASSPGWAGELFF	TGTGCCAGCAGCCCCGGATGGGCCGGGGAGCTGTTTTTT
TRBV5-4	.	TRBJ2-5	.	CASSQKGRGKETQYF	TGTGCCAGCAGCCAAAAGGGAAGGGGCAAAGAGACCCAGTACTTC
TRBV28	few	TRBJ2-7	.	CASSLGNYEQYF	TGTGCCAGCAGTTTAGGAAACTACGAGCAGTACTTC
TRBV28	.	TRBJ2-7	.	CASRGDNYEQYF	TGTGCCAGCAGAGGGGACAACTACGAGCAGTACTTC